What follows is one TCR beta chain and its context. As yet, its antigen is unknown. One end of the junction does not line up with germline, which may come from a read error. There are 14 residues in the CDR3. The study's findings and limits: The larger-cohort validation was restricted to a single TCR beta V-J rearrangement rather than whole repertoires. Tumor-infiltrating Treg TCR alpha and beta sequences overlapped most with tumor naive CD4+ T cells, then blood naive. The TCR gene usage of tumor memory CD4+ T cells clustered together with blood and lymph node memory CD4+ cells and with lymph node naive CD4+ cells.

After constant-region reverse-primer amplification, full-length variable regions underwent semi-nested PCR with Nested Universal Primer A. TCRdb redid the calling of the 5' RACE reads with MiXCR, one entry per CDR3 protein. The sample has fewer than 60,000 distinct CDR3 sequences, 25% to 35% seen once; the top ten hold roughly 2%. The sample consisted of naive CD4+ T cells sorted from blood. The subset is: naive CD4+ T cells, CD4+CD45RA+CD25-. The receptor was derived from a female donor with breast cancer. The chain links TRBV12-3 or TRBV12-4 to TRBJ2-1, with 13 positions matching TRBD2. CDR3 nucleotides: TGTGCCAGCAGGCGGGTACTAGCGGGGGGGCCGGTGGTCTTC. It codes for CASRRVLAGGPVVF.